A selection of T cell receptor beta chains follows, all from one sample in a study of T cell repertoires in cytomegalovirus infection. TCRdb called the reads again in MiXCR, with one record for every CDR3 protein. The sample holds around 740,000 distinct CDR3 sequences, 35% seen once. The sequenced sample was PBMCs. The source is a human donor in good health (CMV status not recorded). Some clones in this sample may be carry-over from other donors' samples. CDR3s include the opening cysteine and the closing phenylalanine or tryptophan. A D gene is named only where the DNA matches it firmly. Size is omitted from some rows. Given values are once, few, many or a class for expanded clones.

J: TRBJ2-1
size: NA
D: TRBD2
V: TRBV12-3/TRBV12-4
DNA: TGTGCCAGCAGGGCTAGCGGGGGGGACAATGAGCAGTTCTTC
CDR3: CASRASGGDNEQFF

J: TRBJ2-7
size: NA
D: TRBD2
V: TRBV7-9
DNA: TGTGCCAGCAGCTTACCGGGACTAGCGGGATCGGGGCAGTACTTC
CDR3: CASSLPGLAGSGQYF

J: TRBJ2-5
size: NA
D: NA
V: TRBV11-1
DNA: TGTGCCAGCAGCGCAGGACAGCTAACCCGAGAGACCCAGTACTTC
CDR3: CASSAGQLTRETQYF

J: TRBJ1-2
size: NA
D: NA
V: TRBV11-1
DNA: TGTGCCAGCAGCTCTCCGGCGAGGGGCCAAAGTAACTATGGCTACACCTTC
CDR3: CASSSPARGQSNYGYTF

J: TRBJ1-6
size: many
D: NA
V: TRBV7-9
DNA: TGTGCCAGCAGCTTAGGGCGGGCTAATTCACCCCTCCACTTT
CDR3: CASSLGRANSPLHF

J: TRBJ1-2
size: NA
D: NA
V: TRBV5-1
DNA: TGCGCCAGCAGCCAACGGGACGGAAGTTCGAAGGGCTACACCTTC
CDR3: CASSQRDGSSKGYTF

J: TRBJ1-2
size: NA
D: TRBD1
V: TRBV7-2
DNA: TGTTCCAGCAGACGCGACAGGGTTGTGGGCGGCTACACCTTC
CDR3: CSSRRDRVVGGYTF

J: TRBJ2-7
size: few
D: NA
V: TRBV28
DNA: TGTGCCAGCACCCCGACAGTCTCCTACGAGCAGTACTTC
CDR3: CASTPTVSYEQYF

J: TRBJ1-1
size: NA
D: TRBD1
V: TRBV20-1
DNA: TGCAGTGCTAGAAACTCCTGGACAGGACAGGCTAATGAAGCTTTCTTT
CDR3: CSARNSWTGQANEAFF

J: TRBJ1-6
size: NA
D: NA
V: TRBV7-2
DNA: TGTGCCAGCAGCTTTACCTGGCGACCACCCCTCCACTTT
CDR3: CASSFTWRPPLHF

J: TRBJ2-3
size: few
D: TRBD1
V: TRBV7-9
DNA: TGTGCCAGCAGCTTAACCTCCGGGACAGGGAGGACAGATACGCAGTATTTT
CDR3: CASSLTSGTGRTDTQYF